The 25 T cell receptor beta chains below all came from one sample that was sequenced in a study of T cells in localized non-small cell lung cancer. The repertoire was sequenced with immunoSEQ multiplex PCR; TCRdb's copy has only in-frame clones and lacks some. This table holds 20,000 to 25,000 clones, 70% to 90% found once. The starting material was PBMCs, obtained before any cancer treatment. Receptors were obtained from a woman between 35 and 75 years old with stage II squamous cell lung carcinoma.

The V and J genes are TRBV7-6 and TRBJ2-3; 13 nucleotides match TRBD2. Germline CDR1 reads SGHVS; CDR2 reads FNYEAQ. The CDR3 covers 16 residues. J lost 10 bases, V lost 5 bases, and 12 bases had no gene match. The CDR3 nucleotides read TGTGCCAGCAGCCGAACTCCCGGGACTAGCGGGACCCCGCAGTATTTT. It translates to CASSRTPGTSGTPQYF.

The V call is TRBV7-2, the J call TRBJ2-3; no reliable D call. CDR3 length equals 13 residues. V dropped 2 bases and J dropped 4 bases, with 7 bases sitting between them. Germline lookup yields CDR1 SGHTA and CDR2 FQGNSA. CDR3: CASSLKSADTQYF. CDR3 coding DNA: TGTGCCAGCAGCTTAAAAAGCGCAGATACGCAGTATTTT. The full variable domain, its missing parts supplied by reference TRBV7-2 and TRBJ2-3, is GAGVSQSPSNKVTEKGKDVELRCDPISGHTALYWYRQSLGQGLEFLIYFQGNSAPDKSGLPSDRFSAERTGGSVSTLTIQRTQQEDSAVYLCASSLKSADTQYFGPGTRLTVL.

J is TRBJ2-7 and V is TRBV4-1; possibly TRBD1 or TRBD2 for D (5 bases each). Germline V lookup: CDR1 MGHRA, CDR2 YSYEKL. The germline V and J ends were trimmed by 1 base and 3 bases, with 10 bases remaining between them. This CDR3 region has 14 residues. This CDR3 is CASSQGRGDYEQYF. The CDR3 DNA reads as TGCGCCAGCAGCCAAGGAAGAGGGGACTACGAGCAGTACTTC.

The sample holds a few counts of this clone. This chain joins TRBV7-2 and TRBJ1-2, with 9 positions matching TRBD1. There are 15 residues in the CDR3. Trimming took 1 base from V and 5 from J; bases not matched to a gene: 5. Germline V gene data show CDR1 as SGHTA and CDR2 as FQGNSA. The CDR3 here is CASSLDGTGIYGYTF. As DNA, the CDR3 is TGTGCCAGCAGCTTAGACGGGACAGGGATATATGGCTACACCTTC.

Only one count was recorded for this clone. This chain links TRBV5-1 with TRBJ1-3, with D possibly matching TRBD1 (6 bases). There are 15 residues in the CDR3. Germline CDR1 and CDR2: SGHRS and YFSETQ. V was shortened by 0 bases and J by 2 bases, with 9 bases between the two germline ends. The CDR3 DNA follows: TGCGCCAGCAGCTTGGCGGCAGGGGCTGGAAACACCATATATTTT. Protein sequence: CASSLAAGAGNTIYF.

The rearrangement joins TRBV5-1 to TRBJ2-3, with TRBD2 identical over 10 bases. The CDR3 covers 16 residues. The ends lost 5 bases at V and 1 base at J; junction bases unmatched: 7. Germline V gene lookup returns CDR1 SGHRS and CDR2 YFSETQ. CDR3 region: CASSLGGTSGTDTQYF. CDR3 coding DNA: TGCGCCAGCAGTCTCGGCGGGACTAGCGGCACAGATACGCAGTATTTT.

The V gene is TRBV5-1, the J gene TRBJ2-5; D is uncertain. V lost 5 bases and J lost 1, with 3 bases in between. From germline, CDR1 is SGHRS and CDR2 YFSETQ. The CDR3 spans 11 residues. In DNA form, the CDR3 reads TGCGCCAGCAGTTTCCAAGAGACCCAGTACTTC. Translated: CASSFQETQYF.

V is TRBV7-2 and J is TRBJ2-7; possible D gene TRBD2, 5 bases. The CDR3 loop spans 16 amino acids. The V gene's germline CDR1 is SGHTA and CDR2 FQGNSA. Deletions cut 2 bases from V and 4 bases from J, with 18 bases between. The CDR3 DNA reads TGTGCCAGCAGCTTAATAGCCACTGCGACGGGATACGAGCAGTACTTC. It specifies CASSLIATATGYEQYF.

The CDR3 loop is CASSLSVREQYF. DNA of the CDR3: TGTGCCAGCAGTTTATCCGTCCGGGAGCAGTACTTC. The chain employs TRBV28 and TRBJ2-7, with D unclear. Germline CDR1 and CDR2: MDHEN and SYDVKM. V gave up 1 base and J gave up 7 bases, with 8 bases separating them. CDR3 length equals 12 residues.

This chain uses TRBV6-5 with TRBJ2-5; D may correspond to TRBD1 or TRBD2 (5 bases each). V was trimmed by 0 bases and J by 4 bases, leaving 12 bases between them. The length of the CDR3 is 15 residues. CDR1 is MNHEY, CDR2 SVGAGI, per germline. CDR3 residues: CASSYSGTEGETQYF. CDR3 sequence (DNA): TGTGCCAGCAGTTACTCCGGGACGGAAGGAGAGACCCAGTACTTC.

The genes are TRBV4-1 and TRBJ2-4, with D tentatively TRBD2 (7 bases). Germline CDR1 MGHRA, CDR2 YSYEKL. This CDR3 region has 15 residues. Trimming cost V 4 bases and J 0 bases, with 10 bases left between them. CDR3 DNA sequence: TGCGCCAGCAGCCTGGGGGGGCTAGCCAAAAACATTCAGTACTTC. This gives the protein CASSLGGLAKNIQYF.

The rearrangement links TRBV7-3 to TRBJ2-1; D is perhaps TRBD1 (5 bases). This CDR3 spans 9 amino acids. From germline, CDR1 is SGHTA and CDR2 FQGTGA. The CDR3 sequence: CALGQGEFF. The CDR3 DNA sequence: TGTGCGCTGGGGCAGGGCGAGTTCTTC.

The genes are TRBV7-2 and TRBJ1-1, with D perhaps TRBD1 (5 bases). This CDR3 contains 13 residues. Trimming removed 2 bases from V and 4 bases from J, with 8 bases in between. The germline gives CDR1 SGHTA, CDR2 FQGNSA. Here the CDR3 DNA reads TGTGCCAGCAGCTTAACAAGGGGCACTGAAGCTTTCTTT. Translation gives CASSLTRGTEAFF.

The chain links TRBV18 to TRBJ1-2; 10 bases line up with TRBD1. This CDR3 has 17 amino acids. J was trimmed by 6 bases and V by 3 bases; bases with no gene match: 13. CDR1 is KGHSH and CDR2 is LQKENI in the germline V gene. CDR3: CASSPNRQGASWDGYTF. CDR3 DNA: TGTGCCAGCTCACCCAATCGACAGGGGGCTTCATGGGATGGCTACACCTTC.

The chain recombines TRBV28 with TRBJ2-7; D possibly matches TRBD1 or TRBD2 (6 bases each). The CDR3 loop spans 15 amino acids. Germline V gene lookup returns CDR1 MDHEN and CDR2 SYDVKM. Trimming removed 7 bases from V and 4 bases from J, with 20 bases in between. CDR3 sequence (DNA): TGTGCCAGCACCCGAGGGGGGAGTTTGGGTTACGAGCAGTACTTC. Amino acids: CASTRGGSLGYEQYF.

The CDR3 DNA reads TGTGCCAGCATTCATGAGGGGCAAGAGACCCAGTACTTC. It codes for CASIHEGQETQYF. J is TRBJ2-5 and V is TRBV7-8; D possibly matches TRBD1 or TRBD2 (5 bases each). V was clipped by 7 bases and J by 2 bases, with 11 bases between them. CDR3 length: 13 residues. In germline, CDR1 is SGHVS, CDR2 FQNEAQ.

This clone has just one count. The chain is built from TRBV7-2 and TRBJ2-5; 13 nucleotides align to TRBD2. CDR1 SGHTA and CDR2 FQGNSA come from the germline V gene. The CDR3 consists of 15 residues. V shed 3 bases, J shed 5 bases, and the junction held 3 bases outside the gene matches. The CDR3 DNA reads as TGTGCCAGCAGCTTTACTAGCGGGAGGGCGGAGACCCAGTACTTC. Amino acids: CASSFTSGRAETQYF. Combining the CDR3 with reference TRBV7-2 and TRBJ2-5 gives the whole variable domain GAGVSQSPSNKVTEKGKDVELRCDPISGHTALYWYRQSLGQGLEFLIYFQGNSAPDKSGLPSDRFSAERTGGSVSTLTIQRTQQEDSAVYLCASSFTSGRAETQYFGPGTRLLVL.

The V gene is TRBV27, the J gene TRBJ1-5; perhaps TRBD1 as D (5 bases). The CDR3 runs 17 residues. Per germline, CDR1 MNHEY and CDR2 SMNVEV (reference sequence). V was cut by 3 bases and J by 0 bases, with 15 bases left in between. The CDR3 bases are TGTGCCAGCAGTTTCACCCCGGGACCCACTAGCAATCAGCCCCAGCATTTT. Protein product: CASSFTPGPTSNQPQHF.

This clone was counted a single time. The chain has TRBV6-5 and TRBJ2-7; possibly TRBD1 for D (5 bases). From germline, CDR1 is MNHEY and CDR2 SVGAGI. V lost 6 bases and J lost 1, with 10 bases in between. This CDR3 contains 13 residues. In nucleotides, the CDR3 is TGTGCCAGCAGCCTCAGGGATTCCTACGAGCAGTACTTC. It translates to CASSLRDSYEQYF.

Concerning this clone itself: Without the conserved terminal phenylalanine or tryptophan, this CDR3 likely stems from a read error. No DNA is shown, since the ends of the CDR3 on it are uncertain; the CDR3 is the one TCRdb lists. The chain uses TRBV6-1 and TRBJ2-7; the table's D call of TRBD2 was not tested on the DNA. The germline CDR1 and CDR2 sequences are MNHNS and SASEGT. A total of 13 residues make up the CDR3, ends included. The CDR3 sequence is CASSELASGKTNI.

The CDR3 spells CSVLGTAGNTIYF. CDR3 DNA: TGCAGCGTGCTCGGGACAGCTGGAAACACCATATATTTT. The chain carries TRBV29-1 and TRBJ1-3; 7 nucleotides agree with TRBD1. Germline V gives CDR1 SQVTM, CDR2 ANQGSEA. After removal of 6 bases from V and 2 bases from J, the junction contained 4 bases not matched to a gene. This CDR3 spans 13 amino acids.

CDR3 sequence: CAITPRAGDTQYF. The CDR3 DNA follows: TGTGCCATCACTCCGAGGGCGGGAGATACGCAGTATTTT. The chain links TRBV10-3 to TRBJ2-3; TRBD2 might be the D (5 bases). Looked up from germline, CDR1 is ENHRY and CDR2 is SYGVKD. V was cut by 7 bases and J by 5 bases, with 13 bases left in between. The CDR3 is made up of 13 amino acids.

This chain connects TRBV6-5 to TRBJ2-1, with 14 bases that match TRBD2. V lost 8 bases, J lost 6 bases, and 0 bases stayed unmatched. The CDR3 loop spans 13 amino acids. The germline CDR1 and CDR2 sequences are MNHEY and SVGAGI. In DNA form, the CDR3 reads TGTGCCAGCGGACTAGCGGGAGGCAATGAGCAGTTCTTC. It encodes CASGLAGGNEQFF.

This chain joins TRBV11-1 and TRBJ1-4, with D uncertain. CDR1 and CDR2 from the germline V gene are SGHAT and FQDESV (reference sequence). CDR3 length equals 13 residues. V gave up 1 base and J gave up 8 bases, with 8 bases separating them. CDR3 in DNA: TGTGCCAGCAGCTTAGGAGAGCGGGAAAAACTGTTTTTT. It translates to CASSLGEREKLFF.

This clone was seen only once. The CDR3 reads CASSQDTVQGAHYGYTF. DNA of the CDR3: TGTGCCAGCAGCCAAGATACCGTCCAGGGGGCTCACTATGGCTACACCTTC. The chain joins TRBV4-2 to TRBJ1-2, with 8 bases lining up with TRBD1. The length of the CDR3 is 17 residues. The trim removed 0 bases at V and 3 bases at J, leaving 9 bases unmatched. Germline V gene lookup returns CDR1 LGHNA and CDR2 YNFKEQ.